The following is a T cell receptor (beta chain) sequence with its context. TCRdb reanalysed the 5' RACE reads using MiXCR and keeps one entry per CDR3 protein. Of some 600,000 distinct CDR3 sequences listed, 10% to 15% are singletons. This CDR3 region has 16 residues. Germline-derived CDR1 and CDR2 are ENHRY and SYGVKD. Trimming cost V 3 bases and J 8 bases; bases outside gene matches: 8. This specimen comes from a study of T cells after yellow fever vaccination. This sample comprised PBMCs, obtained on the day of the yellow fever booster vaccination. The TCR originated in a man aged 30-40 years who received the YFV17D yellow fever vaccine. The chain links TRBV10-3 to TRBJ2-1; 12 bases are a match to TRBD2. CDR3 DNA: TGTGCCATCAGTGATCCTAGCGGGAGGGGCGGTTATGAGCAGTTCTTC. It encodes CAISDPSGRGGYEQFF.